Given below is one T cell receptor (beta chain) in context. This table comes from immunoSEQ multiplex PCR, and its TCRdb copy is limited to in-frame clones, with some not included. The data contain about 75,000 clones, about 88% of them singletons. Trimming at V came to 4 bases and at J to 5 bases, leaving 19 bases not matched to a gene. The CDR3 sequence is 19 residues long. The germline V gene encodes CDR1 LGHNT and CDR2 FRNRAP. These data belong to a study of blood T cell repertoires in COVID-19. Sequencing used peripheral blood. The source of this sequence is a human donor in a cohort sampled during active COVID-19. The gene calls are TRBV12-5 and TRBJ2-5; TRBD1 aligns across 10 bases. CDR3 loop: CASGSKSTGGVNWRETQYF. DNA of the CDR3: TGTGCTAGTGGTTCCAAATCGACAGGGGGCGTTAATTGGCGGGAGACCCAGTACTTC.